The entry below describes one T cell receptor (beta chain). This clone was detected a few times. It lacks a known antigen. No base quality information exists; no much larger clone differs at one position. The donors belonged to the validation cohort of roughly 120 subjects, which was separate from the approximately 610-subject first cohort. Library construction relied on the immunoSEQ multiplex PCR assay. Per the source publication's procedure: A statistical classification framework was developed to diagnose cytomegalovirus status using the catalog of TCR beta chain sequences. Imported from immuneACCESS, the table was reduced by TCRdb to in-frame sequences with V and J called. These copies leave out some clones; in studies compared against another copy, an unresolved V gene accounts for under half, and the cause of the remainder is not known. V, J and clone size derive from that table, while D and trimming were established from the DNA sequence. The sample has approximately 270,000 clones on record, 70% to 90% of them singletons. Approximately 1% of the sample comes from the top ten.

This specimen belongs to a study of cytomegalovirus exposure and HLA in healthy donors (TCRdb year 2017). Regarding the study in general: A later analysis indicated that the 100 to 150 validation repertoires were generated on the platform also employed for the approximately 690 repertoires of the first cohort. The aim of the study was to test whether cataloging public T cell receptors could identify signatures of past pathogen exposure. High-throughput TCR immunosequencing, statistical association of individual TCRs with disease status, and machine learning were combined to predict cytomegalovirus infection status. In addition to the first cohort of roughly 700 subjects, a separate validation cohort of approximately 130 different subjects was used. Summary of the overall study and its limitations: According to the authors, the approach could potentially be generalized to other disease states and immunological phenotypes. In vitro tests confirmed that a few of the cytomegalovirus-associated TCR beta chains recognize cytomegalovirus antigens. All 120 or so repertoires were used to score co-occurrence in the validation cohort in a later analysis, because that analysis had no HLA typing for the cohort. In a later analysis, TCRs clustered in the first cohort were found to also tend to co-occur in the 120 validation repertoires, with approximately 94% of cluster scores above 0. Across donors, most TCR sequences were observed very rarely, whereas some public TCRs were present in many individuals. The study gave a list of 150 to 200 TCR beta chains associated with cytomegalovirus. In both the original and validation cohorts, the classifier was reported to diagnose cytomegalovirus status with high specificity and sensitivity.

This receptor was taken from a young woman in good health and CMV-seronegative. The sequenced material came from PBMCs.

The CDR3 in this case is CASSALTGGGYEQYF. The DNA reads TGTGCCAGCAGTGCCCTGACAGGGGGTGGGTACGAGCAGTACTTC. Recombination connected TRBV2 to TRBJ2-7; 9 bases in the middle match TRBD1. The germline V gene yields SNHLY for CDR1 and FYNNEI for CDR2. Here V drops 4 bases and J drops 4 bases, and the junction holds 8 bases not matched to any gene. Taken from cysteine to phenylalanine, the CDR3 has 15 residues. This entry keeps only the CDR3 DNA: 45 bases, framed from base 1.